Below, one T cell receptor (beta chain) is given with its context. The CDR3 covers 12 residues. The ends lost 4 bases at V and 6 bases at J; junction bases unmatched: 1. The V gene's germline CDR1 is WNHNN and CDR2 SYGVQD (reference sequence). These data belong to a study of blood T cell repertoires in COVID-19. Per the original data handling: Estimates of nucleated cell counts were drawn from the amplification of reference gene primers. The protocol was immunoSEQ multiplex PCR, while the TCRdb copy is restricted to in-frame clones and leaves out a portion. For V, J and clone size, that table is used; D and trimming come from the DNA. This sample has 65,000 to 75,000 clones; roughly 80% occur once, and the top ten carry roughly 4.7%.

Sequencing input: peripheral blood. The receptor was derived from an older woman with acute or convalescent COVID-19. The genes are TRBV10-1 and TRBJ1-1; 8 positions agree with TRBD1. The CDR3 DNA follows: TGCGCCAGCAGTGGGACAGGGTCTGAAGCTTTCTTT. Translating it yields CASSGTGSEAFF.